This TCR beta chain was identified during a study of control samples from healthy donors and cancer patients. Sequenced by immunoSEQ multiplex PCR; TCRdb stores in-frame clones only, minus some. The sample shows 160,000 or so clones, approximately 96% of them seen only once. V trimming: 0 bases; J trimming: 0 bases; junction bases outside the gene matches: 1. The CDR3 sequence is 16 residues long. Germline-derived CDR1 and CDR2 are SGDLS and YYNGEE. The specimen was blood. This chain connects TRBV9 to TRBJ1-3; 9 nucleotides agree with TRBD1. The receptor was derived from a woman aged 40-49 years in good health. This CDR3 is CASSVGTGVSGNTIYF. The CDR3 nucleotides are TGTGCCAGCAGCGTAGGGACAGGGGTCTCTGGAAACACCATATATTTT.